The T cell receptor (beta chain) under discussion was sequenced for a study of neurological immune-mediated disorders. Time point reported: longitudinal time-point 1 (baseline). The study built unsorted libraries from 2 million PBMCs kept at -80 C. The ends were cut back, 4 bases at V and 2 bases at J, with 15 bases in the middle. CDR1 is SGHRS and CDR2 is YFSETQ in the germline V gene. The CDR3 has 15 residues. Synthesis of cDNA was performed by 5'RACE using 10-nucleotide random UMIs. TCRdb itself ran the 5' RACE reads through MiXCR, one entry per CDR3 protein. The table lists tens of thousands of distinct CDR3 sequences, approximately 13% of them singletons. Findings of the study overall: CDR3 amino acid sequences of expanded clones were not shared across subjects, a result suggesting private repertoires in all groups.

This clonotype has more than one count but fewer than ten. What it binds is unknown. The source of this sequence is a female donor with HTLV-1-associated myelopathy (HAM/TSP). The genes are TRBV5-1 and TRBJ2-5; D may be TRBD2 (7 bases). The sample comprised PBMCs. CDR3 coding DNA: TGCGCCAGCAGCCCGGCGGGGGCGCGGCAAGAGACCCAGTACTTC. It specifies CASSPAGARQETQYF.